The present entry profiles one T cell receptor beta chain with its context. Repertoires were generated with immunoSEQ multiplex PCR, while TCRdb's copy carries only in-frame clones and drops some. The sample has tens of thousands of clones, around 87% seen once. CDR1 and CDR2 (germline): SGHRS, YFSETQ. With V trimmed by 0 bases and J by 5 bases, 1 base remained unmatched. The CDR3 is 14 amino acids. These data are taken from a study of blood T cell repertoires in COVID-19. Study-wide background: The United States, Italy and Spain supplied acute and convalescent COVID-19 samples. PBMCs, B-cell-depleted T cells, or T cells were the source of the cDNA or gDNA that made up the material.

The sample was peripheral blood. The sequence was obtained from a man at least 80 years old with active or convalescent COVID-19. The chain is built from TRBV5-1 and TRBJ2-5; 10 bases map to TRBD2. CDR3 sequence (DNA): TGCGCCAGCAGCTTGGCTAGCGGGGGTGAGACCCAGTACTTC. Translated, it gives CASSLASGGETQYF. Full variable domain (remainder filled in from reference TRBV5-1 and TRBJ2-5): KAGVTQTPRYLIKTRGQQVTLSCSPISGHRSVSWYQQTPGQGLQFLFEYFSETQRNKGNFPGRFSGRQFSNSRSEMNVSTLELGDSALYLCASSLASGGETQYFGPGTRLLVL.